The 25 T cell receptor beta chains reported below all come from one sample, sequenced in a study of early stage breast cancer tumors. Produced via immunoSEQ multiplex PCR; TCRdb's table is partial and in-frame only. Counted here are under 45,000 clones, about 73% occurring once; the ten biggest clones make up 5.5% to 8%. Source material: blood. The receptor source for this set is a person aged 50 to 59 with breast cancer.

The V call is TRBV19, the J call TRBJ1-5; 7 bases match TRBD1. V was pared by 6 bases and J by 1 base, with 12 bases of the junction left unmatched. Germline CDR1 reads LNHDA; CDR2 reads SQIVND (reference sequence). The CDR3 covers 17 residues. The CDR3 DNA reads TGTGCCAGTAGGGCTGAGGCAGGGGGTACGAGCAATCAGCCCCAGCATTTT. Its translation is CASRAEAGGTSNQPQHF.

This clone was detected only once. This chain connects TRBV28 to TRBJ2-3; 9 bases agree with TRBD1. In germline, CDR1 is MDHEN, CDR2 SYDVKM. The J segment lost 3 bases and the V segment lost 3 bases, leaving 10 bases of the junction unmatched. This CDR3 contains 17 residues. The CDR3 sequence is CASSFSYTGGGTDTQYF. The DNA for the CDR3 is TGTGCCAGCAGTTTCTCGTACACAGGGGGCGGTACAGATACGCAGTATTTT.

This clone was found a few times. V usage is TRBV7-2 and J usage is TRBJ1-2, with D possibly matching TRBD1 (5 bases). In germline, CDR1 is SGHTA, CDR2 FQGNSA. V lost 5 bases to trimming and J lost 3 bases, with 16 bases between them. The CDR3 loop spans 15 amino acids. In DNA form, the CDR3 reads TGTGCCAGCAGCCCGACCTCAACAGGAGACTATGGCTACACCTTC. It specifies CASSPTSTGDYGYTF.

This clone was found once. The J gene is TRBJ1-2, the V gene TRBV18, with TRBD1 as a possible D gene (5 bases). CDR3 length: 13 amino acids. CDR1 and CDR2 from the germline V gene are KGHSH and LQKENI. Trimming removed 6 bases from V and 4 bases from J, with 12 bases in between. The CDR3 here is CASSPDSTYGYTF. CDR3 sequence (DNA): TGTGCCAGCTCCCCCGACAGTACCTATGGCTACACCTTC.

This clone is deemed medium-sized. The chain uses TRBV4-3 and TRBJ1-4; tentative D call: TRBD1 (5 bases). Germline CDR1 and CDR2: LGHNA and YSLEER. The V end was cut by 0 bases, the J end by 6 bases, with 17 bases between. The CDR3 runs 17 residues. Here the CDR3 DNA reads TGCGCCAGCAGCCAAGAGTACGGGCAGGGTGAGGATGAAAAACTGTTTTTT. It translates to CASSQEYGQGEDEKLFF.

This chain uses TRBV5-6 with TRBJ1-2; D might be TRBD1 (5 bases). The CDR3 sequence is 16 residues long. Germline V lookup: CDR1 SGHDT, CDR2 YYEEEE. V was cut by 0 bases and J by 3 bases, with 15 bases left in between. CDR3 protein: CASSLAGMGLYYGYTF. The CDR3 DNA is TGTGCCAGCAGCTTGGCAGGGATGGGGCTTTACTATGGCTACACCTTC.

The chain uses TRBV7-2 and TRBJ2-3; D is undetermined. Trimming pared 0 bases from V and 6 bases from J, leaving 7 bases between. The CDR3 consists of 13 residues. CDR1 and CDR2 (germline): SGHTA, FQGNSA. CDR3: CASSLASGDTQYF. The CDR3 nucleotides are TGTGCCAGCAGCTTAGCGTCCGGGGATACGCAGTATTTT.

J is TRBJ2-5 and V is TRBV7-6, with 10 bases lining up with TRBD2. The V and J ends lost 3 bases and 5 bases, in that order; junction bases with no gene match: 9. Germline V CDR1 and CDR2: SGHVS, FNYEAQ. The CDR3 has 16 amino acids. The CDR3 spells CASSFVPSGSLETQYF. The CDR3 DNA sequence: TGTGCCAGCAGCTTCGTTCCTAGCGGGAGTTTGGAGACCCAGTACTTC.

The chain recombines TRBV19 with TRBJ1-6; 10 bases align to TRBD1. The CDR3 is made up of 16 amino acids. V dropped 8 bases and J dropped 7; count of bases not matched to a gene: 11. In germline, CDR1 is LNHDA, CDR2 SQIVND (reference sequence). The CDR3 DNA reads TGTGCCAGTGGGGATACGGGACAGGGGTGGAATTCACCCCTCCACTTT. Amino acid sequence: CASGDTGQGWNSPLHF. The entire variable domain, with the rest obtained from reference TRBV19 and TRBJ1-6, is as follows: DGGITQSPKYLFRKEGQNVTLSCEQNLNHDAMYWYRQDPGQGLRLIYYSQIVNDFQKGDIAEGYSVSREKKESFPLTVTSAQKNPTAFYLCASGDTGQGWNSPLHFGNGTRLTVT.

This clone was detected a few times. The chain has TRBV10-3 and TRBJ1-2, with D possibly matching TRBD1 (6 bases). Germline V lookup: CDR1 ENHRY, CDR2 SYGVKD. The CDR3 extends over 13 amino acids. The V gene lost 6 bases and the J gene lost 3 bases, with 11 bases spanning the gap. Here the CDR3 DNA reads TGTGCCATCAGGCAGGGGTCCGACTATGGCTACACCTTC. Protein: CAIRQGSDYGYTF.

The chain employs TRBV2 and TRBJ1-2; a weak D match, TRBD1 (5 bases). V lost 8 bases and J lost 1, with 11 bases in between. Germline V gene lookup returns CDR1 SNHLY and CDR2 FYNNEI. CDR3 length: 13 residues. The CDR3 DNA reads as TGTGCCAGCGTTACAGGTCTTAACTATGGCTACACCTTC. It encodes CASVTGLNYGYTF.

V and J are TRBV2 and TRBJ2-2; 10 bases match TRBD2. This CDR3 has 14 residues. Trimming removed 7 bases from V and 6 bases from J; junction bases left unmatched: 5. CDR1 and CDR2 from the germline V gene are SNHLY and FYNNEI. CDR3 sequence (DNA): TGTGCCAGCAAGGGACTAGCGAGCGCCGGGGAGCTGTTTTTT. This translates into CASKGLASAGELFF.

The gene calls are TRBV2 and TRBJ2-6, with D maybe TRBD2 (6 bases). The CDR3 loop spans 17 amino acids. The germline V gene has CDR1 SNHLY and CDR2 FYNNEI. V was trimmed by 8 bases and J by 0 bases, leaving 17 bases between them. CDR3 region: CASFGLGTDSGANVLTF. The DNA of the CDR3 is TGTGCCAGCTTCGGCCTAGGGACTGACTCTGGGGCCAACGTCCTGACTTTC.

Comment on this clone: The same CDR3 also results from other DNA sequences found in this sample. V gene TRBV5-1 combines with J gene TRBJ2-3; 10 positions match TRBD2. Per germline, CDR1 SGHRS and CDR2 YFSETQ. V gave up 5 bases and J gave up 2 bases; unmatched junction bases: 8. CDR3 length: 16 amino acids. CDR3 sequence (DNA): TGCGCCAGCAGTTCCGTAGCGGGGGGCGTCACAGATACGCAGTATTTT. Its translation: CASSSVAGGVTDTQYF.

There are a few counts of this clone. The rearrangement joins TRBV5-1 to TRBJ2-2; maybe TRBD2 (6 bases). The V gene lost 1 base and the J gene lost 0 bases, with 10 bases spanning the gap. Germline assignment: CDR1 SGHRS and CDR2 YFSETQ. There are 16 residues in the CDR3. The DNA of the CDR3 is TGCGCCAGCAGCTTGATTGGGGGGACGAACACCGGGGAGCTGTTTTTT. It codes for CASSLIGGTNTGELFF.

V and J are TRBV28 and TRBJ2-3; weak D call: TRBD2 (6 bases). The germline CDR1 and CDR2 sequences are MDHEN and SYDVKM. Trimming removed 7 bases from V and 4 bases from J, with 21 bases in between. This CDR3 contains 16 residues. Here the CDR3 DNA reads TGTGCCAGCACCCCCTTCACTAGCTTAGTCGCAGATACGCAGTATTTT. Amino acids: CASTPFTSLVADTQYF.

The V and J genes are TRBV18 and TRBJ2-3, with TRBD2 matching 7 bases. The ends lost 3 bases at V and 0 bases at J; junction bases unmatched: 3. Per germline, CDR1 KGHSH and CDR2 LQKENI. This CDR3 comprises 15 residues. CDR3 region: CASSPTSASTDTQYF. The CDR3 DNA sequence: TGTGCCAGCTCACCCACTAGCGCCAGCACAGATACGCAGTATTTT.

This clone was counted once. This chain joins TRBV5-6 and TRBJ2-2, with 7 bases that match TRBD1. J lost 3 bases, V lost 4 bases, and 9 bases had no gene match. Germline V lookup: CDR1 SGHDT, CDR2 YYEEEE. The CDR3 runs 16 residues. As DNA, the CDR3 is TGTGCCAGCAGCAAGTCGACAGGGAGCTACACCGGGGAGCTGTTTTTT. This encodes CASSKSTGSYTGELFF.

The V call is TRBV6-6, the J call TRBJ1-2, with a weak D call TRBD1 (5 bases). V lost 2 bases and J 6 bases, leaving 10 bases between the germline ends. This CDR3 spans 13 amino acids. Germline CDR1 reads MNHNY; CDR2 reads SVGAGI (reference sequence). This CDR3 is CASSYGQGNGYTF. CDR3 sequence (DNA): TGTGCCAGCAGTTACGGGCAGGGCAATGGCTACACCTTC.

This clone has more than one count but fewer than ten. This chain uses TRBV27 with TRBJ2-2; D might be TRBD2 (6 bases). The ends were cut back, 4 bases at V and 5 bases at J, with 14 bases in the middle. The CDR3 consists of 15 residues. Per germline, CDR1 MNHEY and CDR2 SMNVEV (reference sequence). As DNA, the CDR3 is TGTGCCAGCAGTTCGACAGAACGGGGGACCGGGGAGCTGTTTTTT. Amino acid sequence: CASSSTERGTGELFF.

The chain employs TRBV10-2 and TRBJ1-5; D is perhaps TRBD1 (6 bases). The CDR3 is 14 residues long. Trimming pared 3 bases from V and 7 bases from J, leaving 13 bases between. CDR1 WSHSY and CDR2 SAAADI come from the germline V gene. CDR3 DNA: TGCGCCAGCAGTGAAGGGACATTTCCCCAGCCCCAGCATTTT. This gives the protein CASSEGTFPQPQHF.

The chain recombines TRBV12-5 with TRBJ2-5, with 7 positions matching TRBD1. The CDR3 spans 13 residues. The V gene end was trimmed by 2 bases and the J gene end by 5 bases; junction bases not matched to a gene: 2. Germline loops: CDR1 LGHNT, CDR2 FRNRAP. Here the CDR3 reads CASGLTGVETQYF. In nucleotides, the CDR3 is TGTGCTAGTGGTTTGACAGGGGTTGAGACCCAGTACTTC.

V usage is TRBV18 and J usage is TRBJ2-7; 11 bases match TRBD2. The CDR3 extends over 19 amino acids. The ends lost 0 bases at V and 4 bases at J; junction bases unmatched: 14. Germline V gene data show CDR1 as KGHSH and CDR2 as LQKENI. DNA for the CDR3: TGTGCCAGCTCACCACCCCCGGTCAGAGGGACTAGCGGCCTATACGAGCAGTACTTC. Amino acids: CASSPPPVRGTSGLYEQYF.

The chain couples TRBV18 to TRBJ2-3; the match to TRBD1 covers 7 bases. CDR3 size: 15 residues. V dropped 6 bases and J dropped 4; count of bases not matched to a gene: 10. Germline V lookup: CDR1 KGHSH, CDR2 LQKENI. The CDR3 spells CASSRQGSGADTQYF. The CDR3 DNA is TGTGCCAGCTCGAGACAGGGCTCGGGCGCAGATACGCAGTATTTT.

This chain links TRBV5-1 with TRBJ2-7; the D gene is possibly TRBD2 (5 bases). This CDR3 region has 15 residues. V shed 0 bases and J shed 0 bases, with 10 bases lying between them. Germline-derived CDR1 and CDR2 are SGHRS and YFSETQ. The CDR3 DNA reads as TGCGCCAGCAGCTTGGTGGGAGAAGGCTCCTACGAGCAGTACTTC. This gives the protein CASSLVGEGSYEQYF.